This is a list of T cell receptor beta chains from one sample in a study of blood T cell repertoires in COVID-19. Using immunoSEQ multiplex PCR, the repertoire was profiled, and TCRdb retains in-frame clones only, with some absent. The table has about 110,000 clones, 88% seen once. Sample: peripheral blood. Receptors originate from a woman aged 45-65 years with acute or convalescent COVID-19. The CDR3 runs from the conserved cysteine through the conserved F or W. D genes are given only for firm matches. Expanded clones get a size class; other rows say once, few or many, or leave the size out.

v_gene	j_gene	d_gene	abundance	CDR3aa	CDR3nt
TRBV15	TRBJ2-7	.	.	CATSTLQGYEQYF	TGTGCCACCAGCACCTTACAGGGCTACGAGCAGTACTTC
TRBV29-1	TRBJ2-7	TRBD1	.	CSVLKPPGQNYEQYF	TGCAGCGTCCTCAAGCCACCGGGACAGAACTACGAGCAGTACTTC
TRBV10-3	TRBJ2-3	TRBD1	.	CAIRQGSGTDTQYF	TGTGCCATCAGACAGGGGAGTGGGACAGATACGCAGTATTTT
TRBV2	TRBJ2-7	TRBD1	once	CASSSGGQGFEQYF	TGTGCCAGCAGCTCGGGGGGACAGGGTTTCGAGCAGTACTTC
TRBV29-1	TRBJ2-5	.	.	CSVGTFQETQYF	TGCAGCGTAGGGACATTCCAAGAGACCCAGTACTTC
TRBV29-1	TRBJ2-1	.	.	CSVEDPGEGVNEQFF	TGCAGCGTTGAAGACCCGGGGGAGGGGGTTAATGAGCAGTTCTTC
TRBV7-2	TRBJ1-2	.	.	CASSLGRVYGYTF	TGTGCCAGCAGCTTGGGCAGGGTCTATGGCTACACCTTC
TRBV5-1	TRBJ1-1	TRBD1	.	CASSADRYTEAFF	TGCGCCAGCAGCGCGGACAGGTATACTGAAGCTTTCTTT
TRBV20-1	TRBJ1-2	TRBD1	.	CSASTPGWTGDGYGYTF	TGCAGTGCTAGTACTCCGGGATGGACAGGGGACGGCTATGGCTACACCTTC
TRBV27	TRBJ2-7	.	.	CASSLASSSYEQYF	TGTGCCAGCAGTTTAGCGTCAAGCTCCTACGAGCAGTACTTC
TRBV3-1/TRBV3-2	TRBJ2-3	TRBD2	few	CASSQGLSGRVDTQYF	TGTGCCAGCAGCCAGGGCCTTAGCGGGAGGGTAGATACGCAGTATTTT
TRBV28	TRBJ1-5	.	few	CASSLHRAAGQPQHF	TGTGCCAGCAGTTTACACAGGGCCGCCGGCCAGCCCCAGCATTTT
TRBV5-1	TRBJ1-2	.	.	CASSTRPGALSYTF	TGCGCCAGCAGCACCCGCCCAGGGGCCCTTAGCTACACCTTC
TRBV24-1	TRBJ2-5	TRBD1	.	CATSDPGTAQETQYF	TGTGCCACCAGTGATCCCGGGACAGCCCAAGAGACCCAGTACTTC
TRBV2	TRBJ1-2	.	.	CASSTENNYGYTF	TGTGCCAGCAGCACAGAAAATAACTATGGCTACACCTTC
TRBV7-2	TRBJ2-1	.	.	CASSLEQKTGDNEQFF	TGTGCCAGCAGCTTAGAACAGAAAACCGGGGACAATGAGCAGTTCTTC
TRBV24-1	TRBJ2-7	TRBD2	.	CATSPAGGVYEQYF	TGTGCCACCAGCCCCGCGGGAGGCGTCTACGAGCAGTACTTC
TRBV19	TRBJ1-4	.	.	CAGSLGPKLFF	TGTGCCGGCTCTCTGGGGCCCAAACTGTTTTTT
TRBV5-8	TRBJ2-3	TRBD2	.	CASSSAGVGTDTQYF	TGTGCCAGCAGCTCAGCGGGAGTGGGCACAGATACGCAGTATTTT
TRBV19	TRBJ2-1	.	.	CASSIVSPSSYNEQFF	TGTGCCAGTAGTATAGTCTCTCCCTCCTCCTACAATGAGCAGTTCTTC
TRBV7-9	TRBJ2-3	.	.	CASSWPVVGGRTDTQYF	TGTGCCAGCAGCTGGCCCGTAGTTGGAGGGAGAACAGATACGCAGTATTTT
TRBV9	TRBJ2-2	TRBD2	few	CASSVVPAGVWSGELFF	TGTGCCAGCAGCGTAGTACCAGCGGGAGTTTGGTCCGGGGAGCTGTTTTTT
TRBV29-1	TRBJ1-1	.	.	CSGGQMNTEAFF	TGCAGCGGCGGACAGATGAACACTGAAGCTTTCTTT
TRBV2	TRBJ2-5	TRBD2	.	CASREREAGGETQYF	TGTGCCAGCAGGGAGCGGGAGGCGGGGGGAGAGACCCAGTACTTC
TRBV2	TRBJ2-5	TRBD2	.	CASRGEGRVETQYF	TGTGCCAGCAGGGGGGAGGGGCGGGTAGAGACCCAGTACTTC
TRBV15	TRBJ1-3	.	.	CATSRDSVSGNTIYF	TGTGCCACCAGCAGGGACAGCGTCTCTGGAAACACCATATATTTT
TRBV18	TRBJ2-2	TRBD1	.	CASSPQPTGAGELFF	TGTGCCAGCTCACCCCAACCTACAGGGGCCGGGGAGCTGTTTTTT
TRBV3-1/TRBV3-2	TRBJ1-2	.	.	CASSQAHGSGYGYTF	TGTGCCAGCAGCCAAGCGCACGGCAGCGGGTATGGCTACACCTTC
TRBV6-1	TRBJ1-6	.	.	CASSEAPGGSPLHF	TGTGCCAGCAGTGAAGCGCCGGGCGGGTCACCCCTCCACTTT
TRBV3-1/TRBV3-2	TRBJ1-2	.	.	CASSQVLTGPFIYGYTF	TGTGCCAGCAGCCAAGTACTAACAGGTCCCTTTATCTATGGCTACACCTTC
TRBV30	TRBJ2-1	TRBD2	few	CAWSWSGRAYNEQFF	TGTGCCTGGAGTTGGAGCGGGAGGGCCTACAATGAGCAGTTCTTC
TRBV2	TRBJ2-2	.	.	CASSGGNTGELFF	TGTGCCAGCAGTGGCGGAAACACCGGGGAGCTGTTTTTT